This TCR beta chain originates from a study of blood T cell repertoires in COVID-19. Study background: Specimens from acute and convalescent COVID-19 originated in the United States, Italy and Spain. T cells, B-cell-depleted T cells, or PBMCs provided the cDNA or gDNA that served as material.

Recruitment covered some 25 US areas and drew participants whose ages spanned about 18 to 90 years. The data were produced by immunoSEQ multiplex PCR, yet TCRdb's version contains in-frame clones alone and is incomplete. The table shows about 180,000 clones, with roughly nine tenths occurring only once. The sample comprised PBMCs or T cells enriched from blood (not recorded which). The clonotype comes from a woman aged 40-49 years with acute COVID-19.

The CDR3 DNA follows: TGTGCCAGCAGTCTCCCTGGACAGACCACCGGGGAGCTGTTTTTT. Translated: CASSLPGQTTGELFF. The chain uses TRBV28 and TRBJ2-2, with a tentative D call TRBD1 (6 bases). Looked up from germline, CDR1 is MDHEN and CDR2 is SYDVKM. The length of the CDR3 is 15 residues. V shed 5 bases and J shed 4 bases, with 14 bases lying between them.